The rows below give T cell receptor beta chains drawn from one sample of a study of radiotherapy plus CTLA-4 blockade in lung cancer. Produced via immunoSEQ multiplex PCR; TCRdb's table is partial and in-frame only. The data hold roughly 90,000 clones, with 78% observed a single time. Sequenced here: peripheral blood, sampled from a patient treated with radiotherapy plus ipilimumab. The receptor source for this set is a human donor with non-small cell lung cancer who had a partial response to radiotherapy plus ipilimumab. Some clones in this sample may be carry-over from other donors' samples. CDR3s include the opening cysteine and the closing phenylalanine or tryptophan. D genes are given only for firm matches. Not all rows give a size; the values are once, few, many and, for expanded clones, a class.

>TRBV5-4|TRBJ2-7|NA|TRBD2
TGTGCCAGCAGCTTGGCCGATGGCGGGAGCCGGTACTTC
CASSLADGGSRYF
>TRBV28|TRBJ1-2|few|NA
TGTGCCAGCTCAAACATTACCCACTACACCTTC
CASSNITHYTF
>TRBV7-2|TRBJ2-2|NA|TRBD2
TGTGCCAGCCTGGGACTACCGGGTACCGGGGAGCTGTTTTTT
CASLGLPGTGELFF
>TRBV7-3|TRBJ1-5|NA|NA
TGTGCCAGCAGCCCGGGAGCCAATCAGCCCCAGCATTTT
CASSPGANQPQHF
>TRBV6-1|TRBJ1-5|NA|TRBD1
TGTGCCAGCAGCCCCGGGACAGGGAGAGGGCCCCAGCATTTT
CASSPGTGRGPQHF
>TRBV7-9|TRBJ1-2|NA|NA
TGTGCCAGCAGCCCAGCGGGGTTCTCTGGCTACACCTTC
CASSPAGFSGYTF
>TRBV18|TRBJ1-2|few|TRBD1
TGTGCCAGCTCACCGGGACAGAACTATGGCTACACCTTC
CASSPGQNYGYTF
>TRBV19|TRBJ2-2|NA|NA
TGTGCCAGTAGTATATCTCCCCAGGGGTACGGGGAGCTGTTTTTT
CASSISPQGYGELFF
>TRBV4-2|TRBJ2-3|NA|TRBD2
TGTGCCAGCAGCCCTGGGGGGGGGAGAAGCACAGATACGCAGTATTTT
CASSPGGGRSTDTQYF
>TRBV7-2|TRBJ2-7|NA|TRBD2
TGTGCCAGCGGACTAGCGGGGGGGCTGACCGTCTACGAGCAGTACTTC
CASGLAGGLTVYEQYF
>TRBV27|TRBJ1-5|NA|NA
TGTGCCAGCAGCACCGGGGTTCAGCCCCAGCATTTT
CASSTGVQPQHF
>TRBV5-6|TRBJ1-2|NA|NA
TGTGCCAGCAGACCCTATGGGGGGTCGACCTATGGCTACACCTTC
CASRPYGGSTYGYTF
>TRBV21-1|TRBJ2-1|NA|NA
TGTGCCAGCAGCATTAGCGGGGGGGCCACAGGTCCCAATGAGCAGTTCTTC
CASSISGGATGPNEQFF
>TRBV5-1|TRBJ2-3|NA|NA
TGCGCCAGCAGCCTAAACGGAGATACGCAGTATTTT
CASSLNGDTQYF
>TRBV6-5|TRBJ1-4|NA|NA
TGTGCCAGCAGTCCCGCTACAACTAATGAAAAACTGTTTTTT
CASSPATTNEKLFF
>TRBV15|TRBJ2-5|NA|NA
TGTGCCACCGCGAGGCAGTTACAAGAGACCCAGTACTTC
CATARQLQETQYF
>TRBV5-1|TRBJ2-7|NA|TRBD1
TGCGCCAGCACGCGACAGGGGGCGAGTTTGTACGAGCAGTACTTC
CASTRQGASLYEQYF
>TRBV5-1|TRBJ2-7|NA|TRBD2
TGCGCCAGCAGCTTATTGACTAGCGGGCAATACGAGCAGTACTTC
CASSLLTSGQYEQYF
>TRBV7-2|TRBJ2-7|NA|NA
TGTGCCAGCAGCTACCCCCCGACTAGGAGGAGCGAGCAGTACTTC
CASSYPPTRRSEQYF
>TRBV13|TRBJ2-7|NA|NA
TGTGCCAGCAGCCCGACTAACTTCAACCCCGAGCAGTACTTC
CASSPTNFNPEQYF
>TRBV7-2|TRBJ2-7|once|TRBD2
TGTGCCAGCAGCGTTACTAGCGGGGGGGTTAATTACGAGCAGTACTTC
CASSVTSGGVNYEQYF
>TRBV28|TRBJ2-7|NA|NA
TGTGCCAGCAGTTTAGGAGGAAATCTGTACTTC
CASSLGGNLYF
>TRBV6-1|TRBJ1-3|NA|TRBD1
TGTGCCAGCAACCCCAGGGGGAGCGGAAACACCATATATTTT
CASNPRGSGNTIYF
>TRBV10-1|TRBJ2-2|NA|NA
TGCGCCAGCAGTGATGGCAGGCTGGGCACCGGGGAGCTGTTTTTT
CASSDGRLGTGELFF
>TRBV7-2|TRBJ1-6|NA|NA
TGTGCCAGCAGCTTAGAAGGCTACACCAGGTCACCCCTCCACTTT
CASSLEGYTRSPLHF
>TRBV6-1|TRBJ1-3|NA|NA
TGTGCCAGCACTGGGCAGATCTCTGGAAACACCATATATTTT
CASTGQISGNTIYF
>TRBV29-1|TRBJ2-7|NA|TRBD1
TGCAGCGTTGATTCGGGACAGGGGCGTTACGAGCAGTACTTC
CSVDSGQGRYEQYF
>TRBV19|TRBJ2-2|NA|NA
TGTGCCAGTACCCCCCGGGAACCCCGCACCGGGGAGCTGTTTTTT
CASTPREPRTGELFF
>TRBV7-3|TRBJ2-3|NA|NA
TGTGCCAGCAGCTCCGGGTCGGGCACAGATACGCAGTATTTT
CASSSGSGTDTQYF
>TRBV5-1|TRBJ1-4|NA|TRBD1
TGCGCCAGCAGCTCCGGGACAGGGAATGAAAAACTGTTTTTT
CASSSGTGNEKLFF
>TRBV28|TRBJ2-7|NA|NA
TGTGCCAGCAGTTCCCCCCAGCGACCCCACCTCTACGAGCAGTACTTC
CASSSPQRPHLYEQYF
>TRBV5-4|TRBJ2-1|NA|NA
TGTGCCAGCAGCTTGGGCGGGATAAGCTCCTACAATGAGCAGTTCTTC
CASSLGGISSYNEQFF
>TRBV6-6|TRBJ2-3|few|TRBD1
TGTGCCAGCAGCCAAACAGGGGGCACAGATACGCAGTATTTT
CASSQTGGTDTQYF
>TRBV29-1|TRBJ2-5|NA|NA
TGCAGCGTGAGGGTCGGGGGGCTGAGGCAAGAGACCCAGTACTTC
CSVRVGGLRQETQYF
>TRBV11-3|TRBJ1-1|NA|TRBD1
TGTGCCAGCAGGCTCGACAGGGGGCCTCGAAGGAACACTGAAGCTTTCTTT
CASRLDRGPRRNTEAFF
>TRBV27|TRBJ2-3|once|TRBD1
TGTGCCAGCCGCGGTGGGACAGCTAATCACGCCACAGATACGCAGTATTTT
CASRGGTANHATDTQYF
>TRBV28|TRBJ1-1|NA|NA
TGTGCCAGCAGTTTATGGGCAGGGAAAAACACTGAAGCTTTCTTT
CASSLWAGKNTEAFF
>TRBV6-5|TRBJ1-5|NA|NA
TGTGCCAGCAGTCCACAGGGTAAGGGCGGGCAGCCCCAGCATTTT
CASSPQGKGGQPQHF
>TRBV19|TRBJ2-1|NA|NA
TGTGCCAGCAACCTACGGGGAAGCTCCTACAATGAGCAGTTCTTC
CASNLRGSSYNEQFF
>TRBV7-9|TRBJ1-4|NA|NA
TGTGCCAGCAGTTCGCGGACAGTAAATAATGAAAAACTGTTTTTT
CASSSRTVNNEKLFF
>TRBV5-1|TRBJ2-7|NA|NA
TGCGCCAGCAGCTCTATAACCGGGACTGAAACCAAGCAGTACTTC
CASSSITGTETKQYF
>TRBV6-6|TRBJ1-1|NA|TRBD1
TGTGCCAGCACCCCGGGACAGGGGGCGCCTGGCACTGAAGCTTTCTTT
CASTPGQGAPGTEAFF
>TRBV11-2|TRBJ2-7|once|NA
TGTGCCAGCGGCGACTGGGCGGGGGAGCAGTACTTC
CASGDWAGEQYF
>TRBV6-5|TRBJ1-6|NA|NA
TGTGCCAGCAGTTACCAGGGTTTCTCACCCCTCCACTTT
CASSYQGFSPLHF
>TRBV28|TRBJ2-7|few|TRBD1
TGTGCCAGCAGGGAACAGGGGAACTACGAGCAGTACTTC
CASREQGNYEQYF
>TRBV18|TRBJ1-1|NA|TRBD1
TGTGCCAGCTCACTGGCGGCGGGACAGGGGGCGCGAGCTTTCTTT
CASSLAAGQGARAFF
>TRBV7-8|TRBJ2-1|NA|NA
TGTGCCAGCAGCTTAGGTCTAAGTGAGCAGTTCTTC
CASSLGLSEQFF